The rows below give T cell receptor beta chains drawn from one sample of a study of T-cell reconstitution after alpha-beta-depleted transplantation in children. TCRdb re-derived calls from the PCR reads in MiXCR, one entry per CDR3 protein. The sample lists 350,000 to 500,000 distinct CDR3 sequences, roughly 43% occurring once. The sample was PBMCs, taken before TCRalphabeta/CD19-depleted stem cell transplant. These receptor sequences come from a girl aged 2 to 10 with aplastic anemia, due to receive a stem cell transplant. CDR3s include the opening cysteine and the closing phenylalanine or tryptophan. A D gene is named only where the DNA matches it firmly. A row's size may be missing; if present it is once, few, many or a size class.

size	J	V	D	CDR3	DNA
NA	TRBJ1-1	TRBV6-2/TRBV6-3	TRBD1	CASSYLGTYRGNTEAFF	TGTGCCAGCAGTTACCTCGGTACTTACAGGGGGAACACTGAAGCTTTCTTT
NA	TRBJ2-4	TRBV6-5	TRBD1	CASSYRRGQGILLQYF	TGTGCCAGCAGTTACCGACGGGGACAGGGGATTCTTCTTCAGTACTTC
many	TRBJ1-2	TRBV20-1	TRBD1	CSASQGGGNYGYTF	TGCAGTGCTAGTCAGGGAGGGGGCAACTATGGCTACACCTTC
NA	TRBJ2-2	TRBV20-1	NA	CSASRVSGYTGELFF	TGCAGTGCTAGCAGGGTTAGCGGTTACACCGGGGAGCTGTTTTTT
NA	TRBJ2-7	TRBV5-1	NA	CASSLAGDRGEQYF	TGCGCCAGCAGCTTGGCCGGGGACCGAGGAGAGCAGTACTTC
NA	TRBJ1-2	TRBV5-1	TRBD1	CASSVKGQGSNYGYTF	TGCGCCAGCAGCGTTAAGGGACAGGGAAGTAACTATGGCTACACCTTC
few	TRBJ1-3	TRBV20-1	NA	CSATRAYSGNTIYF	TGCAGTGCTACCAGAGCTTACTCTGGAAACACCATATATTTT
few	TRBJ2-7	TRBV27	NA	CASRKPTGKTYEQYF	TGTGCCAGCAGGAAACCTACAGGGAAGACCTACGAGCAGTACTTC
NA	TRBJ2-5	TRBV20-1	NA	CSARVGSAQETQYF	TGCAGTGCTAGAGTCGGGTCAGCTCAAGAGACCCAGTACTTC
NA	TRBJ1-5	TRBV20-1	NA	CSASPTRPFNQPQHF	TGCAGTGCTAGTCCCACCCGACCGTTCAATCAGCCCCAGCATTTT
many	TRBJ2-1	TRBV20-1	NA	CSARGPPGNEQFF	TGCAGTGCTAGAGGCCCCCCGGGCAATGAGCAGTTCTTC
NA	TRBJ2-7	TRBV20-1	NA	CSAKDFTYEQYF	TGCAGTGCTAAGGACTTTACCTACGAGCAGTACTTC
NA	TRBJ1-1	TRBV9	NA	CASSVRGGNTEAFF	TGTGCCAGCAGCGTACGGGGGGGGAACACTGAAGCTTTCTTT
NA	TRBJ2-3	TRBV5-1	NA	CASSLGGESADTQYF	TGCGCCAGCAGCTTGGGGGGGGAATCCGCAGATACGCAGTATTTT
NA	TRBJ2-7	TRBV29-1	TRBD2	CSVEDSASGSDEQYF	TGCAGCGTTGAAGATAGCGCTAGCGGGAGTGACGAGCAGTACTTC
NA	TRBJ2-1	TRBV5-1	NA	CASSALGWGTFNEQFF	TGCGCCAGCAGCGCCCTGGGGTGGGGTACGTTCAATGAGCAGTTCTTC
NA	TRBJ2-1	TRBV25-1	NA	CASSDWGGGEQFF	TGTGCCAGCAGCGATTGGGGGGGCGGTGAGCAGTTCTTC
NA	TRBJ2-3	TRBV6-5	TRBD1	CASSFDREGDTDTQYF	TGTGCCAGCAGTTTCGACAGGGAAGGGGACACAGATACGCAGTATTTT
few	TRBJ2-3	TRBV6-5	TRBD2	CASSSPGGARDTQYF	TGTGCCAGCAGTTCCCCGGGAGGGGCGAGAGATACGCAGTATTTT
NA	TRBJ2-1	TRBV5-6	TRBD2	CASSLDRGRLAGVKQFF	TGTGCCAGCAGCTTGGACAGGGGGCGACTAGCGGGAGTTAAGCAGTTCTTC
NA	TRBJ1-2	TRBV30	NA	CAWSDGYGYTF	TGTGCCTGGTCGGACGGCTATGGCTACACCTTC
NA	TRBJ2-3	TRBV7-2	TRBD2	CASSFRIAGVSDTQYF	TGTGCCAGCAGCTTTAGGATAGCGGGGGTTTCAGATACGCAGTATTTT
NA	TRBJ1-1	TRBV20-1	NA	CSARELEGTNTEAFF	TGCAGTGCTAGAGAGTTAGAGGGCACGAACACTGAAGCTTTCTTT
NA	TRBJ2-3	TRBV6-2/TRBV6-3	NA	CASSPGTSLTDTQYF	TGTGCCAGCAGCCCCGGGACTTCTCTGACAGATACGCAGTATTTT
NA	TRBJ1-2	TRBV20-1	NA	CSAPTVYYGYTF	TGCAGTGCCCCCACGGTATACTATGGCTACACCTTC
NA	TRBJ2-7	TRBV23-1	TRBD2	CASTFSGTLSYEQYF	TGCGCCAGCACCTTTAGCGGGACACTATCCTACGAGCAGTACTTC
few	TRBJ1-2	TRBV5-6	NA	CASSLGAGLGYF	TGTGCCAGCAGCTTGGGAGCAGGACTAGGGTACTTC
few	TRBJ2-2	TRBV18	NA	CASSPPGPNTGELFF	TGTGCCAGCTCACCACCGGGGCCGAACACCGGGGAGCTGTTTTTT
many	TRBJ2-5	TRBV6-6	NA	CASRGPIQETQYF	TGTGCCAGCAGGGGACCGATTCAAGAGACCCAGTACTTC
NA	TRBJ2-1	TRBV24-1	NA	CATSDLAGNEQFF	TGTGCCACCAGTGATCTTGCAGGGAATGAGCAGTTCTTC
NA	TRBJ1-4	TRBV28	NA	CASSLRHLLNEKLFF	TGTGCCAGCAGCCTAAGACACCTCCTTAATGAAAAACTGTTTTTT
NA	TRBJ2-7	TRBV15	TRBD1	CATSREGPGQGVYEQYF	TGTGCCACCAGCAGAGAGGGGCCGGGACAGGGGGTCTACGAGCAGTACTTC
many	TRBJ2-1	TRBV11-2	NA	CASSLDYGVNEQFF	TGTGCCAGCAGCTTAGATTACGGAGTTAATGAGCAGTTCTTC
few	TRBJ2-7	TRBV27	TRBD2	CASSSQAGSFYEQYF	TGTGCCAGCAGTAGCCAAGCGGGAAGTTTCTACGAGCAGTACTTC
many	TRBJ2-3	TRBV7-2	TRBD2	CASSFGGSWVLDTQYF	TGTGCCAGCAGCTTTGGCGGGAGCTGGGTTCTGGATACGCAGTATTTT